These 14 T cell receptor beta chains were sequenced from one sample in a study of OX40 agonist ivuxolimab in advanced cancers. This table comes from immunoSEQ multiplex PCR, and its TCRdb copy is limited to in-frame clones, with some not included. The table has about 30,000 clones, around four fifths seen once; the top ten hold about 19%. The sequences come from CD4+ or CD8+ T cells sorted from blood, collected in a trial of the OX40 agonist ivuxolimab. These TCRs come from an adult with an advanced solid tumor such as melanoma, head and neck, liver or kidney cancer.

This chain connects TRBV9 to TRBJ2-1; D is undetermined. V dropped 0 bases and J dropped 8 bases, with 9 bases sitting between them. Germline loops: CDR1 SGDLS, CDR2 YYNGEE. The CDR3 length is 13 residues. The CDR3 loop is CASSVVTGDEQFF. In DNA, the CDR3 is TGTGCCAGCAGCGTAGTAACGGGCGATGAGCAGTTCTTC.

V gene TRBV19 combines with J gene TRBJ2-7; D is unresolved. This CDR3 is 14 amino acids long. Trimming stripped 2 bases from V and 0 bases from J, with 8 bases between. Germline CDR1 is LNHDA and CDR2 is SQIVND (reference sequence). The DNA of the CDR3 is TGTGCCAGTAGTATAAAAGGGCACTCCTACGAGCAGTACTTC. This gives the protein CASSIKGHSYEQYF. The whole variable domain, remainder taken from reference TRBV19 and TRBJ2-7, is DGGITQSPKYLFRKEGQNVTLSCEQNLNHDAMYWYRQDPGQGLRLIYYSQIVNDFQKGDIAEGYSVSREKKESFPLTVTSAQKNPTAFYLCASSIKGHSYEQYFGPGTRLTVT.

CDR3 amino acids: CASTPGLGSPDTQYF. The CDR3 bases are TGTGCCAGCACCCCAGGACTTGGCAGCCCAGATACGCAGTATTTT. The J gene is TRBJ2-3, the V gene TRBV6-1; tentatively, D is TRBD2 (5 bases). Germline V gene lookup returns CDR1 MNHNS and CDR2 SASEGT. The CDR3 runs to 15 residues. Trimming removed 7 bases from V and 4 bases from J, with 18 bases in between.

The chain links TRBV7-3 to TRBJ2-1, with 8 bases identical to TRBD2. CDR3 size: 16 residues. Germline V CDR1 and CDR2: SGHTA, FQGTGA. J was trimmed by 7 bases and V by 1 base; bases with no gene match: 9. The CDR3 protein is CASSLNGGAVWNEQFF. As DNA, the CDR3 is TGTGCCAGCAGCTTAAACGGGGGGGCTGTCTGGAATGAGCAGTTCTTC.

The chain is built from TRBV6-5 and TRBJ1-2; 7 bases are shared with TRBD1. The CDR3 extends over 14 amino acids. CDR1 is MNHEY and CDR2 is SVGAGI in the germline V gene. The ends lost 0 bases at V and 8 bases at J; junction bases unmatched: 6. The CDR3 DNA sequence: TGTGCCAGCAGTTACTCTGGAGGGGGCGAGGGCTACACCTTC. Its protein product is CASSYSGGGEGYTF.

This chain links TRBV2 with TRBJ2-1, with TRBD1 as a possible D gene (6 bases). This CDR3 contains 12 residues. In germline, CDR1 is SNHLY, CDR2 FYNNEI. V lost 8 bases to trimming and J lost 1 base, with 6 bases between them. The chain's CDR3 is CASQGSYNEQFF. The CDR3 coding sequence is TGTGCCAGCCAGGGGTCCTACAATGAGCAGTTCTTC.

The rearrangement links TRBV5-6 to TRBJ2-1; D unclear. V lost 0 bases and J 8 bases, leaving 9 bases between the germline ends. In germline, CDR1 is SGHDT, CDR2 YYEEEE. The CDR3 loop spans 13 amino acids. DNA of the CDR3: TGTGCCAGCAGCTTGGAAGGCCGGGATGAGCAGTTCTTC. It is translated as CASSLEGRDEQFF.

The chain carries TRBV28 and TRBJ2-1; 8 bases agree with TRBD1. The V gene's germline CDR1 is MDHEN and CDR2 SYDVKM. V trimming: 6 bases; J trimming: 4 bases; junction bases outside the gene matches: 17. The CDR3 covers 18 residues. This chain's CDR3 is CASRSGTGTLTKYNEQFF. The CDR3 region has the DNA TGTGCCAGCAGGTCAGGGACAGGAACCCTTACTAAGTACAATGAGCAGTTCTTC.

The chain employs TRBV28 and TRBJ2-5, with 10 bases lining up with TRBD2. The J call may be incorrect, as the DNA end agrees better with TRBJ2-7. CDR1 and CDR2 (germline): MDHEN, SYDVKM. The CDR3 is 14 amino acids. The CDR3 here is CASRRASGGNEQYF. As DNA, the CDR3 is TGTGCCAGCAGGAGGGCTAGCGGGGGTAACGAGCAGTACTTC.

The V and J genes are TRBV4-3 and TRBJ2-3; 12 nucleotides agree with TRBD1. The CDR3 runs 17 residues. CDR1 is LGHNA, CDR2 YSLEER, per germline. V dropped 1 base and J dropped 6; count of bases not matched to a gene: 8. Written as DNA, the CDR3 is TGCGCCAGCAGCCAAGTGGGACAGGGGGCGGGTGAGGATACGCAGTATTTT. This gives the protein CASSQVGQGAGEDTQYF.

V usage is TRBV6-5 and J usage is TRBJ1-1; no firm D call. Trimming stripped 2 bases from V and 4 bases from J, with 14 bases between. The CDR3 contains 15 residues. Germline V CDR1 and CDR2: MNHEY, SVGAGI. The CDR3 bases are TGTGCCAGCAGTTACGGGCCTCCCCTGGGCACTGAAGCTTTCTTT. This gives the protein CASSYGPPLGTEAFF.

This clone has only one observation. The chain uses TRBV9 and TRBJ1-4, with 7 bases aligning to TRBD1. The germline V gene encodes CDR1 SGDLS and CDR2 YYNGEE. J lost 7 bases, V lost 1 base, and 1 base had no gene match. The CDR3 covers 13 residues. CDR3 DNA sequence: TGTGCCAGCAGCGTATCAGGGGGTGAAAAACTGTTTTTT. Translated, it gives CASSVSGGEKLFF. Variable domain in full (rest from reference TRBV9 and TRBJ1-4): DSGVTQTPKHLITATGQRVTLRCSPRSGDLSVYWYQQSLDQGLQFLIQYYNGEERAKGNILERFSAQQFPDLHSELNLSSLELGDSALYFCASSVSGGEKLFFGSGTQLSVL.

The rearrangement joins TRBV6-4 to TRBJ2-3, with D uncertain. Germline V gene sequence: CDR1 MRHNA, CDR2 SNTAGT. Trimming shortened V by 2 bases and J by 5 bases, and 8 bases separated the two germline ends. This CDR3 spans 13 amino acids. CDR3 residues: CASSDAPEDTQYF. CDR3 nucleotide sequence: TGTGCCAGCAGTGACGCTCCGGAAGATACGCAGTATTTT.

This clone is medium-sized. As DNA, the CDR3 is TGTGCTAGTGGTTTGGGGACAGGGATCTTCTATGGCTACACCTTC. It translates to CASGLGTGIFYGYTF. The chain employs TRBV12-5 and TRBJ1-2; 8 bases are shared with TRBD1. Germline V gene lookup returns CDR1 LGHNT and CDR2 FRNRAP. This CDR3 spans 15 amino acids. V trimming: 1 base; J trimming: 4 bases; junction bases outside the gene matches: 5. Filled out from reference TRBV12-5 and TRBJ1-2, the complete variable domain reads DARVTQTPRHKVTEMGQEVTMRCQPILGHNTVFWYRQTMMQGLELLAYFRNRAPLDDSGMPKDRFSAEMPDATLATLKIQPSEPRDSAVYFCASGLGTGIFYGYTFGSGTRLTVV.